The 7 T cell receptor beta chains presented below share a single source sample, sequenced in a study of blood T cell repertoires in COVID-19. Using immunoSEQ multiplex PCR, the repertoire was profiled, and TCRdb retains in-frame clones only, with some absent. The sample includes roughly 110,000 clones, about 85% seen only once; the top ten take about 3%. The sample consisted of peripheral blood. Receptors originate from a man aged 40-49 years with acute or convalescent COVID-19.

The chain is built from TRBV7-2 and TRBJ2-3, with 8 bases matching TRBD2. This CDR3 has 15 amino acids. V lost 5 bases to trimming and J lost 5 bases; unmatched junction nucleotides: 9. Germline values: CDR1 SGHTA, CDR2 FQGNSA. CDR3 coding DNA: TGTGCCAGCAGCCGTAGCGGGGCCATGGGAGATACGCAGTATTTT. Encoded protein: CASSRSGAMGDTQYF.

This chain uses TRBV7-2 with TRBJ1-1; no clear D gene. The germline V and J ends were trimmed by 2 bases and 1 base, with 8 bases remaining between them. CDR3 length: 14 amino acids. CDR1 and CDR2 from the germline V gene are SGHTA and FQGNSA. The CDR3 spells CASSLKLGNTEAFF. The DNA for the CDR3 is TGTGCCAGCAGCTTAAAGCTAGGGAACACTGAAGCTTTCTTT.

The chain recombines TRBV5-6 with TRBJ1-1; D perhaps matches TRBD1 (6 bases). Germline V lookup: CDR1 SGHDT, CDR2 YYEEEE. Trimming pared 2 bases from V and 4 bases from J, leaving 15 bases between. This CDR3 has 15 amino acids. CDR3 bases: TGTGCCAGCAGCTTCGGGGGGCGCGAGGTCACTGAAGCTTTCTTT. Translating it yields CASSFGGREVTEAFF.

This clone occurred a few times. V usage is TRBV6-5 and J usage is TRBJ1-6; D ambiguous. This CDR3 region has 14 residues. V gave up 2 bases and J gave up 6 bases, with 8 bases separating them. Germline V gives CDR1 MNHEY, CDR2 SVGAGI. The CDR3 bases are TGTGCCAGCAGTTACGAACGGGGTAATTCACCCCTCCACTTT. Translation: CASSYERGNSPLHF.

The chain combines TRBV6-2 or TRBV6-3 with TRBJ1-5; TRBD1 aligns across 9 bases. Trimming at V came to 6 bases and at J to 7 bases, leaving 10 bases not matched to a gene. Per germline, CDR1 MNHEY and CDR2 SVGEGT. There are 15 residues in the CDR3. CDR3 residues: CASSLLGQGSQPQHF. The CDR3 DNA reads TGTGCCAGCAGCCTCCTGGGACAGGGAAGCCAGCCCCAGCATTTT.

This sequence joins TRBV21-1 and TRBJ2-5; the tabulated D call, TRBD1, remains unverified against the DNA. TRBV21-1 is annotated as a pseudogene. CDR3 length: 21 residues. The CDR3 reads CASSKEWGQGPNKSNQETQYF. For the CDR3, the DNA is TGTGCCAGCAGCAAAGAATGGGGACAGGGGCCAAACAAGTCGAACCAAGAGACCCAGTACTTC.

This sequence joins TRBV5-1 and TRBJ1-3, with D unclear. Germline-derived CDR1 and CDR2 are SGHRS and YFSETQ. The V gene lost 4 bases and the J gene lost 0 bases, with 11 bases spanning the gap. This CDR3 region has 15 residues. The CDR3 nucleotides read TGCGCCAGCAGCCCCGAGCCGAGCTCTGGAAACACCATATATTTT. Amino acid sequence: CASSPEPSSGNTIYF.